Listed below are T cell receptor beta chains from one sample, sequenced in a study of T cell responses to AZD1222 COVID-19 vaccine. TCRdb keeps only in-frame clones here, not all; method: immunoSEQ multiplex PCR. This sample has over 100,000 clones, with around 84% found just once. The sample consisted of peripheral blood, taken on day 0 of AZD1222 vaccination. Receptors were obtained from an adult in good health. CDR3s include the opening cysteine and the closing phenylalanine or tryptophan. D genes are given only for firm matches. Not every row has a clone size; where given, it reads once, few, many or a size class.

>NA|NA|TRBJ1-2|TRBV6-5
CASSYSIWGYGYTF
TGTGCCAGCAGTTACTCGATTTGGGGTTATGGCTACACCTTC
>NA|NA|TRBJ2-1|TRBV7-6
CASSLGGESSYNEQFF
TGTGCCAGCAGCTTAGGCGGGGAAAGCTCCTACAATGAGCAGTTCTTC
>NA|NA|TRBJ1-4|TRBV2
CASSGQGKEKLFF
TGTGCCAGCAGTGGGCAGGGAAAGGAAAAACTGTTTTTT
>NA|once|TRBJ2-1|TRBV6-5
CASSSPRRSSYNEQFF
TGTGCCAGCAGTTCCCCCCGGAGAAGCTCCTACAATGAGCAGTTCTTC
>NA|once|TRBJ2-2|TRBV7-8
CASSQLEVQSELFF
TGTGCCAGCAGCCAATTAGAGGTACAATCAGAGCTGTTTTTT
>NA|NA|TRBJ2-2|TRBV6-5
CASSYRQFGGELFF
TGTGCCAGCAGTTACCGGCAGTTTGGCGGGGAGCTGTTTTTT
>TRBD2|NA|TRBJ2-4|TRBV28
CASSPPGRESIQYF
TGTGCCAGCAGTCCCCCGGGGAGGGAATCCATTCAGTACTTC
>NA|once|TRBJ2-7|TRBV27
CASSLSSQLLYEQYF
TGTGCCAGCAGTTTATCTTCCCAGTTACTATACGAGCAGTACTTC
>NA|NA|TRBJ1-2|TRBV28
CAISQRGVTNYGYTF
TGTGCCATCTCTCAGCGGGGGGTGACTAACTATGGCTACACCTTC
>NA|NA|TRBJ1-3|TRBV4-1
CASSQGVGGRRETGNTIYF
TGCGCCAGCAGCCAAGGGGTGGGCGGCCGAAGAGAAACTGGAAACACCATATATTTT
>NA|NA|TRBJ2-1|TRBV2
CASRPRSYNEQFF
TGTGCCAGCAGACCCCGTTCCTACAATGAGCAGTTCTTC
>NA|NA|TRBJ2-7|TRBV18
CASSSEVSSSYEQYF
TGTGCCAGCTCAAGCGAGGTTTCTAGCTCCTACGAGCAGTACTTC
>NA|once|TRBJ1-6|TRBV27
CASTALKGKANNSPLHF
TGTGCCAGCACCGCTCTAAAAGGGAAGGCCAATAATTCACCCCTCCACTTT
>NA|NA|TRBJ2-1|TRBV3-1/TRBV3-2
CASSPLTAPNNEQFF
TGTGCCAGCAGCCCATTGACAGCCCCAAACAATGAGCAGTTCTTC
>NA|NA|TRBJ1-2|TRBV7-2
CASTSPVGGGLGGYTF
TGTGCCAGCACCTCACCGGTCGGGGGGGGGCTCGGTGGCTACACCTTC
>NA|once|TRBJ1-4|TRBV18
CASSPRGDEKLFF
TGTGCCAGCTCACCACGGGGGGATGAAAAACTGTTTTTT
>TRBD2|NA|TRBJ2-1|TRBV7-9
CASSLERRLAGDYNEQFF
TGTGCCAGCAGCTTAGAGCGGCGGCTAGCGGGGGATTACAATGAGCAGTTCTTC
>TRBD1|once|TRBJ2-3|TRBV7-9
CASSSYDRVRDTQYF
TGTGCCAGCAGCTCCTATGACAGGGTCAGGGATACGCAGTATTTT
>NA|NA|TRBJ1-5|TRBV10-3
CAISAGGGSEPQHF
TGTGCCATCAGTGCGGGGGGGGGCTCGGAGCCCCAGCATTTT
>NA|once|TRBJ2-3|TRBV9
CASSPRSGDYTDTQYF
TGTGCCAGCAGCCCCCGATCAGGGGACTACACAGATACGCAGTATTTT
>NA|NA|TRBJ1-1|TRBV27
CASSRPGLNTEAFF
TGTGCCAGCAGTCGCCCCGGTTTGAACACTGAAGCTTTCTTT
>NA|NA|TRBJ1-6|TRBV2
CASSERAGGSSYNSPLHF
TGTGCCAGCAGTGAACGGGCGGGAGGCAGCTCCTATAATTCACCCCTCCACTTT
>TRBD2|NA|TRBJ2-2|TRBV7-8
CASSSLAGGPGELFF
TGTGCCAGCAGCTCTCTAGCGGGGGGGCCCGGGGAGCTGTTTTTT
>NA|NA|TRBJ2-1|TRBV4-1
CASSQETQPRYNEQFF
TGCGCCAGCAGCCAAGAGACCCAGCCCCGATACAATGAGCAGTTCTTC
>NA|NA|TRBJ2-7|TRBV5-1
CASSFPEGPYEQYF
TGCGCCAGCAGCTTCCCGGAGGGGCCCTACGAGCAGTACTTC
>NA|NA|TRBJ2-7|TRBV3-1/TRBV3-2
CASSQETPPSVLNEQYF
TGTGCCAGCAGCCAAGAAACCCCACCTTCAGTACTTAACGAGCAGTACTTC
>TRBD2|NA|TRBJ2-5|TRBV29-1
CSVGPGTSGGETQYF
TGCAGCGTCGGACCCGGGACTAGCGGGGGGGAGACCCAGTACTTC
>TRBD2|NA|TRBJ2-1|TRBV28
CASSLSSGGSDEQFF
TGTGCCAGCAGTTTATCTAGCGGGGGGTCCGATGAGCAGTTCTTC
>NA|NA|TRBJ2-7|TRBV5-6
CASSFEGNTYEQYF
TGTGCCAGCAGCTTTGAAGGGAATACATACGAGCAGTACTTC
>NA|NA|TRBJ1-5|TRBV9
CASSADSGGNQPQHF
TGTGCCAGCAGCGCGGACAGTGGGGGCAATCAGCCCCAGCATTTT
>NA|NA|TRBJ1-1|TRBV19
CASSPRAPNTEAFF
TGTGCCAGTAGTCCCCGGGCGCCGAACACTGAAGCTTTCTTT
>NA|NA|TRBJ2-3|TRBV10-3
CAISDLLTDTQYF
TGTGCCATCAGTGACCTCCTTACAGATACGCAGTATTTT
>NA|NA|TRBJ2-3|TRBV7-9
CASSSPKRGTDTQYF
TGTGCCAGCAGCTCGCCTAAGAGGGGCACAGATACGCAGTATTTT
>NA|NA|TRBJ2-1|TRBV7-2
CASSLMRGGSDEQFF
TGTGCCAGCAGCTTAATGAGGGGGGGTTCGGATGAGCAGTTCTTC
>NA|many|TRBJ2-7|TRBV28
CASSFWRDSGGDYEQYF
TGTGCCAGCAGTTTTTGGCGGGACTCCGGAGGGGACTACGAGCAGTACTTC
>NA|NA|TRBJ1-2|TRBV12-3/TRBV12-4
CASSLEAIGYTF
TGTGCCAGCAGTTTAGAGGCTATTGGCTACACCTTC
>NA|NA|TRBJ1-1|TRBV7-2
CASSLYEMGTEAFF
TGTGCCAGCAGCCTCTACGAGATGGGCACTGAAGCTTTCTTT